These T cell receptor beta chains were read from a single sample in a study of post-analysis software for immune sequencing data. TCRdb used MiXCR to reprocess the PCR reads, holding one entry per CDR3 protein. The sample contains some 800,000 distinct CDR3 sequences, around 42% of which appear only once. The sequenced sample consisted of blood. The receptors were gathered from a girl aged 10 to 17 with multiple sclerosis. CDR3s include the opening cysteine and the closing phenylalanine or tryptophan. The D gene is left open where the match is weak. Only some rows state a clone size, as once, few, many or a class for expanded clones.

D gene: NA
V gene: TRBV15
clone size: few
J gene: TRBJ2-1
CDR3 DNA: TGTGCCACCAGCAGAGTTTCGGGCTCCCGCGACAATGAGCAGTTCTTC
CDR3 protein: CATSRVSGSRDNEQFF

D gene: NA
V gene: TRBV29-1
clone size: NA
J gene: TRBJ2-5
CDR3 DNA: TGCAGCGTTGAGTGGGGGCTAGAGACCCAGTACTTC
CDR3 protein: CSVEWGLETQYF

D gene: NA
V gene: TRBV7-2
clone size: NA
J gene: TRBJ2-1
CDR3 DNA: TGTGCCAGCAGCTTAGAGTTCGCCGGTGGAGAGGGCCGCCTGTTCTTC
CDR3 protein: CASSLEFAGGEGRLFF

D gene: TRBD1
V gene: TRBV6-6
clone size: NA
J gene: TRBJ1-2
CDR3 DNA: TGTGCCAGCACTCGGACAGGGAGTACCCAACTCTATGGCTACACCTTC
CDR3 protein: CASTRTGSTQLYGYTF

D gene: NA
V gene: TRBV7-2
clone size: NA
J gene: TRBJ1-6
CDR3 DNA: TGTGCCAGCAGCGCAGGACTGGGAAATTCACCCCTCCACTTT
CDR3 protein: CASSAGLGNSPLHF

D gene: NA
V gene: TRBV7-2
clone size: NA
J gene: TRBJ1-4
CDR3 DNA: TGTGCCAGCAGCCCGATAGGGGTTGCAACTAATGAAAAACTGTTTTTT
CDR3 protein: CASSPIGVATNEKLFF

D gene: NA
V gene: TRBV7-9
clone size: few
J gene: TRBJ1-2
CDR3 DNA: TGTTCAGGGGAAGGCTACACCTTC
CDR3 protein: CSGEGYTF

D gene: NA
V gene: TRBV7-4
clone size: few
J gene: TRBJ1-5
CDR3 DNA: TGTGCCAGCAGCTTTGTCCAGGGGAATTGTCAGCCCCAGCATTTT
CDR3 protein: CASSFVQGNCQPQHF

D gene: TRBD2
V gene: TRBV7-9
clone size: few
J gene: TRBJ2-7
CDR3 DNA: TGTGCCAGCAGCTTAGGGACTAGCGGGAGGGCCGGTATTTCCTACGAGCAGTACTTC
CDR3 protein: CASSLGTSGRAGISYEQYF

D gene: TRBD1
V gene: TRBV4-1
clone size: few
J gene: TRBJ1-1
CDR3 DNA: TGCGCCAGCAGCCAAGAGAGGGACAGGGACACTGAAGCTTTCTTT
CDR3 protein: CASSQERDRDTEAFF

D gene: NA
V gene: TRBV27
clone size: many
J gene: TRBJ2-5
CDR3 DNA: TGTGCCAGCAGTTTATCGGGGGCCCAAGAGACCCAGTACTTC
CDR3 protein: CASSLSGAQETQYF

D gene: NA
V gene: TRBV7-3
clone size: few
J gene: TRBJ2-3
CDR3 DNA: TGTGCCAGCAGCTTAATCGCCCTCCCCCCCACAGATACGCAGTATTTT
CDR3 protein: CASSLIALPPTDTQYF

D gene: NA
V gene: TRBV6-5
clone size: NA
J gene: TRBJ2-5
CDR3 DNA: TGTGCCAGCAGTCCTCGCCAGCCCCAAGAGACCCAGTACTTC
CDR3 protein: CASSPRQPQETQYF

D gene: NA
V gene: TRBV6-5
clone size: few
J gene: TRBJ2-3
CDR3 DNA: TGTGCCAGCAGTTACGCCCTGGGTAGCGCCACACTACCAGATACGCAGTATTTT
CDR3 protein: CASSYALGSATLPDTQYF

D gene: TRBD1
V gene: TRBV12-3/TRBV12-4
clone size: few
J gene: TRBJ2-7
CDR3 DNA: TGTGCCAGCAGCTTGGACAGGGGGACCGAGCAGTACTTC
CDR3 protein: CASSLDRGTEQYF

D gene: NA
V gene: TRBV2
clone size: NA
J gene: TRBJ2-5
CDR3 DNA: TGTGCCAGCCCCGGGGTAGGCATTCAAGAGACCCAGTACTTC
CDR3 protein: CASPGVGIQETQYF

D gene: NA
V gene: TRBV4-3
clone size: few
J gene: TRBJ2-4
CDR3 DNA: TGCGCCAGCAGCCAAGGGGCAGGTCAAAACATTCAGTACTTC
CDR3 protein: CASSQGAGQNIQYF

D gene: NA
V gene: TRBV20-1
clone size: few
J gene: TRBJ1-2
CDR3 DNA: TGCAGTGCCGCGACCATGATAGGGTGGGCCAACTATGGCTACACCTTC
CDR3 protein: CSAATMIGWANYGYTF

D gene: TRBD2
V gene: TRBV12-3/TRBV12-4
clone size: NA
J gene: TRBJ2-3
CDR3 DNA: TGTGCCAGCAGCCCGCCGGGACTAGCGGTTTTCACAGATACGCAGTATTTT
CDR3 protein: CASSPPGLAVFTDTQYF

D gene: TRBD1
V gene: TRBV6-1
clone size: NA
J gene: TRBJ1-2
CDR3 DNA: TGTGCCAGCAGTGATTCGGACAGGGATGGCTACACCTTC
CDR3 protein: CASSDSDRDGYTF

D gene: TRBD1
V gene: TRBV7-3
clone size: NA
J gene: TRBJ1-1
CDR3 DNA: TGTGCCAGCAGCTACGACAGGGACACTGAAGCTTTCTTT
CDR3 protein: CASSYDRDTEAFF

D gene: TRBD2
V gene: TRBV20-1
clone size: NA
J gene: TRBJ2-3
CDR3 DNA: TGCAGTGCTTCCGGGACTAGCGGGAGGGTGGCAGATACGCAGTATTTT
CDR3 protein: CSASGTSGRVADTQYF

D gene: TRBD2
V gene: TRBV7-9
clone size: NA
J gene: TRBJ2-1
CDR3 DNA: TGTGCCAACGGGGGGGAAAGGTACAATGAGCAGTTCTTC
CDR3 protein: CANGGERYNEQFF

D gene: NA
V gene: TRBV20-1
clone size: NA
J gene: TRBJ1-5
CDR3 DNA: TGCAGTGCTGCCGCTGGGACGGATCGCAATCAGCCCCAGCATTTT
CDR3 protein: CSAAAGTDRNQPQHF

D gene: TRBD2
V gene: TRBV7-2
clone size: NA
J gene: TRBJ2-1
CDR3 DNA: TGTGCCAGCAGCTTAAGGACTAGCGGGAGGTACACAAATGAGCAGTTCTTC
CDR3 protein: CASSLRTSGRYTNEQFF

D gene: TRBD1
V gene: TRBV15
clone size: NA
J gene: TRBJ1-2
CDR3 DNA: TGTGCCACCAGCAGAGATCCACAGGGGCCGATGAGGTGGGGCTACACCTTC
CDR3 protein: CATSRDPQGPMRWGYTF

D gene: TRBD1
V gene: TRBV4-2
clone size: NA
J gene: TRBJ2-7
CDR3 DNA: TGTGCCTGGAGTGTAAGGACAGACAGGGGCGAGCAGTACTTC
CDR3 protein: CAWSVRTDRGEQYF

D gene: NA
V gene: TRBV29-1
clone size: many
J gene: TRBJ2-3
CDR3 DNA: TGCAGCGTTGTTCTAGATACGCAGTATTTT
CDR3 protein: CSVVLDTQYF

D gene: NA
V gene: TRBV6-1
clone size: NA
J gene: TRBJ2-5
CDR3 DNA: TGTGCCAGCAGTGAATGGACGGGGGAAGAGACCCAGTACTTC
CDR3 protein: CASSEWTGEETQYF

D gene: NA
V gene: TRBV6-1
clone size: NA
J gene: TRBJ2-4
CDR3 DNA: TGTGCCAGCAGTGAAACACCGGACGGACGGCACATTCAGTACTTC
CDR3 protein: CASSETPDGRHIQYF

D gene: TRBD1
V gene: TRBV12-3/TRBV12-4
clone size: many
J gene: TRBJ1-2
CDR3 DNA: TGTGCCACCGCGGGACAGGGGGACGGCTACACCTTC
CDR3 protein: CATAGQGDGYTF

D gene: TRBD1
V gene: TRBV11-2
clone size: NA
J gene: TRBJ2-7
CDR3 DNA: TGTGCCAGCAGCCTTCCAGGACAGGCCTTCTACGAGCAGTACTTC
CDR3 protein: CASSLPGQAFYEQYF

D gene: NA
V gene: TRBV15
clone size: NA
J gene: TRBJ1-5
CDR3 DNA: TGTGCCACCAGCAGAGATCAGGGCAGGGAAGGTCAGCCCCAGCATTTT
CDR3 protein: CATSRDQGREGQPQHF

D gene: TRBD2
V gene: TRBV6-4
clone size: few
J gene: TRBJ2-2
CDR3 DNA: TGTGCCAGCAGTGACGAAGCGGGAGTTGGAACCGGGGAGCTGTTTTTT
CDR3 protein: CASSDEAGVGTGELFF

D gene: NA
V gene: TRBV7-8
clone size: few
J gene: TRBJ2-7
CDR3 DNA: TGTGCCAGCACCATAAGTTTGACCTACGAGCAGTACTTC
CDR3 protein: CASTISLTYEQYF

D gene: NA
V gene: TRBV12-3/TRBV12-4
clone size: NA
J gene: TRBJ2-5
CDR3 DNA: TGTGCCAGCAGCATGCTAACCGGGGGACAAGAGACCCAGTACTTC
CDR3 protein: CASSMLTGGQETQYF

D gene: NA
V gene: TRBV11-3
clone size: few
J gene: TRBJ1-1
CDR3 DNA: TGTGCCAGCAGCTTAGATCTCGGGACTGAAGCTTTCTTT
CDR3 protein: CASSLDLGTEAFF

D gene: NA
V gene: TRBV20-1
clone size: few
J gene: TRBJ2-5
CDR3 DNA: TGCAGTGCTAGTTTGGTCTACCAAGAGACCCAGTACTTC
CDR3 protein: CSASLVYQETQYF

D gene: NA
V gene: TRBV30
clone size: NA
J gene: TRBJ2-1
CDR3 DNA: TGTGCCTGGAGTGTAGGTTTAGGGAGTCTGATCTACAATGAGCAGTTCTTC
CDR3 protein: CAWSVGLGSLIYNEQFF

D gene: NA
V gene: TRBV7-3
clone size: NA
J gene: TRBJ2-1
CDR3 DNA: TGTGCCAGCAGCTTAAGAAGTACAGACTCCTACAATGAGCAGTTCTTC
CDR3 protein: CASSLRSTDSYNEQFF

D gene: NA
V gene: TRBV7-2
clone size: NA
J gene: TRBJ2-1
CDR3 DNA: TGTGCCAGCAGCGCCATAGGTGGTAAGGGCCATAGCTCCTACAATGAGCAGTTCTTC
CDR3 protein: CASSAIGGKGHSSYNEQFF

D gene: TRBD1
V gene: TRBV12-3/TRBV12-4
clone size: NA
J gene: TRBJ2-7
CDR3 DNA: TGTGCCAGCAGTTTCGCGGGACAGGGTTACGAGCAGTACTTC
CDR3 protein: CASSFAGQGYEQYF

D gene: NA
V gene: TRBV7-9
clone size: few
J gene: TRBJ2-5
CDR3 DNA: TGTGCCAGCAGCCCCAAGTTTCCGGACCCGCCAGAGACCCAGTACTTC
CDR3 protein: CASSPKFPDPPETQYF

D gene: TRBD1
V gene: TRBV27
clone size: NA
J gene: TRBJ2-1
CDR3 DNA: TGTGCCAGCAGTCCAGGGGGCCGGGGCAATGAGCAGTTCTTC
CDR3 protein: CASSPGGRGNEQFF

D gene: NA
V gene: TRBV7-9
clone size: NA
J gene: TRBJ1-2
CDR3 DNA: TGTGCCAGCAGTACCAATAACTATGGCTACACCTTC
CDR3 protein: CASSTNNYGYTF

D gene: TRBD1
V gene: TRBV2
clone size: once
J gene: TRBJ1-2
CDR3 DNA: TGTGCCAGCAGTGAAGGGCCAGGGGGTGTTTTTGGCTACACCTTC
CDR3 protein: CASSEGPGGVFGYTF

D gene: TRBD1
V gene: TRBV10-3
clone size: few
J gene: TRBJ2-5
CDR3 DNA: TGTGCCATCAGTGAAGGGACAGGCCAAGAGACCCAGTACTTC
CDR3 protein: CAISEGTGQETQYF

D gene: NA
V gene: TRBV6-5
clone size: NA
J gene: TRBJ2-5
CDR3 DNA: TGTGCCAGCAGTCCCACACCGGGACATGGAGAGACCCAGTACTTC
CDR3 protein: CASSPTPGHGETQYF

D gene: NA
V gene: TRBV12-3/TRBV12-4
clone size: NA
J gene: TRBJ2-7
CDR3 DNA: TGTGCCAGCAGTCCCACCTGGGGAGGCCGAAACACCTACGAGCAGTACTTC
CDR3 protein: CASSPTWGGRNTYEQYF

D gene: NA
V gene: TRBV25-1
clone size: NA
J gene: TRBJ2-7
CDR3 DNA: TGTGCCAGCAGTGATCCTCAGGGCTCCTACAATGAGCAGTACTTC
CDR3 protein: CASSDPQGSYNEQYF

D gene: NA
V gene: TRBV6-5
clone size: NA
J gene: TRBJ2-7
CDR3 DNA: TGTGCCAGCAGTTTCACTCACTCCTACGAGCAGTACTTC
CDR3 protein: CASSFTHSYEQYF

D gene: NA
V gene: TRBV9
clone size: NA
J gene: TRBJ2-5
CDR3 DNA: TGTGCCAGCAGCGTTGGGATCCTGGGGGGGCCGCAAGAGACCCAGTACTTC
CDR3 protein: CASSVGILGGPQETQYF

D gene: NA
V gene: TRBV12-3/TRBV12-4
clone size: NA
J gene: TRBJ1-5
CDR3 DNA: TGTGCCAGCAGTTTAGACAATAGCCAGATGGATCAGCCCCAGCATTTT
CDR3 protein: CASSLDNSQMDQPQHF

D gene: NA
V gene: TRBV7-9
clone size: NA
J gene: TRBJ1-2
CDR3 DNA: TGTGCCAGCAGCTTAGCTACAGGCCCCTATGGCTACACCTTC
CDR3 protein: CASSLATGPYGYTF

D gene: NA
V gene: TRBV6-1
clone size: NA
J gene: TRBJ1-1
CDR3 DNA: TGTGCCAGCAGTGAAGTGCGAACTTTCTTT
CDR3 protein: CASSEVRTFF

D gene: NA
V gene: TRBV28
clone size: many
J gene: TRBJ1-2
CDR3 DNA: TGTGCCAGCACTGGACAGATCAACTATGGCTACACCTTC
CDR3 protein: CASTGQINYGYTF

D gene: NA
V gene: TRBV9
clone size: few
J gene: TRBJ2-6
CDR3 DNA: TGTGCCAGCAGCGGCTGGGGATCTGGGGCCAACGTCCTGACTTTC
CDR3 protein: CASSGWGSGANVLTF

D gene: NA
V gene: TRBV18
clone size: few
J gene: TRBJ1-6
CDR3 DNA: TGTGCCAGCTCACCAGGGACGAATTCACCCCTCCACTTT
CDR3 protein: CASSPGTNSPLHF